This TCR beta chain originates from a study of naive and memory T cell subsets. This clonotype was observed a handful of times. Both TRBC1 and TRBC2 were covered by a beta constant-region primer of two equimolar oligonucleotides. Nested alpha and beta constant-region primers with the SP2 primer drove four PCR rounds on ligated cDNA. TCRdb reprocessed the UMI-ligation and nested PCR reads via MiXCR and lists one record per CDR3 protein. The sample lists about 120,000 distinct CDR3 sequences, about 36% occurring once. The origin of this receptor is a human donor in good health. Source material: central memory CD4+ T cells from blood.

In nucleotides, the CDR3 is TGTGCCAGTAGTATCTCTGGTGGCTACACCTTC. Translated: CASSISGGYTF. This sequence joins TRBV19 and TRBJ1-2; D gene ambiguous. The CDR3 has 11 residues. Trimming removed 3 bases at V and 7 bases at J, with 6 bases between. Looked up from germline, CDR1 is LNHDA and CDR2 is SQIVND (reference sequence). The full variable domain, in which reference TRBV19 and TRBJ1-2 provide the parts outside the CDR3, is DGGITQSPKYLFRKEGQNVTLSCEQNLNHDAMYWYRQDPGQGLRLIYYSQIVNDFQKGDIAEGYSVSREKKESFPLTVTSAQKNPTAFYLCASSISGGYTFGSGTRLTVV.